These T cell receptor beta chains were read from a single sample in a study of regulatory T cells in long-lasting Graves disease. MiXCR, run by TCRdb on the multiplex PCR reads, gives a single entry per CDR3 protein. The sample has fewer than 550,000 distinct CDR3 sequences, approximately 16% seen once; the top ten hold 20% to 25%. This same sample was also part of a study on T cells in Graves' hyperthyroidism and ophthalmopathy.

The sample consisted of peripheral blood mononuclear cells (PBMCs), taken at new diagnosis, from a patient treated with antithyroid drugs. All receptors derive from a young woman with Graves disease. Each CDR3 is given with its conserved first and last residue. The D gene is left open where the match is weak. Only some rows state a clone size, as once, few, many or a class for expanded clones.

length: 13; D: -; J: TRBJ1-5; size: many; V: TRBV6-1; DNA: TGTGCCAGCAGTCAGGGTTACAATCAGCCCCAGCATTTT; CDR3: CASSQGYNQPQHF
length: 17; D: -; J: TRBJ2-3; size: many; V: TRBV9; DNA: TGTGCCAGCAGCCATAACCGGGGGCCCACTAGCACAGATACGCAGTATTTT; CDR3: CASSHNRGPTSTDTQYF
length: 15; D: TRBD2; J: TRBJ2-5; size: many; V: TRBV29-1; DNA: TGCAGCGTTGGGGGACTAGCGGGAGTAGCAGAGACCCAGTACTTC; CDR3: CSVGGLAGVAETQYF
length: 15; D: TRBD2; J: TRBJ2-1; size: many; V: TRBV12-3/TRBV12-4; DNA: TGTGCCAGCAGTTTTAGGGCGGGAGGACGTAATGAGCAGTTCTTC; CDR3: CASSFRAGGRNEQFF
length: 11; D: TRBD1; J: TRBJ2-1; size: few; V: TRBV2; DNA: TGTGCCAGCACGGACAGGGTTAGACAGTTCTTC; CDR3: CASTDRVRQFF
length: 13; D: -; J: TRBJ2-2; size: many; V: TRBV30; DNA: TGTGCCTGGAGTCCTCAGCGGACCGGGGAGCTGTTTTTT; CDR3: CAWSPQRTGELFF
length: 14; D: -; J: TRBJ2-1; size: -; V: TRBV20-1; DNA: TGCAGTGCTCACTCCTGGGACTCCAACTACGAGCAGTTCTTC; CDR3: CSAHSWDSNYEQFF
length: 16; D: -; J: TRBJ1-1; size: many; V: TRBV2; DNA: TGTGCCAGCACCCCAGGTATGGGGCGAACGAACACTGAAGCTTTCTTT; CDR3: CASTPGMGRTNTEAFF
length: 13; D: -; J: TRBJ2-7; size: -; V: TRBV10-3; DNA: TGTGCCATGAGCGGGACAGCAATCAACGAGCAGTACTTC; CDR3: CAMSGTAINEQYF
length: 13; D: -; J: TRBJ1-1; size: -; V: TRBV7-2; DNA: TGTGCCAGCAGCATTAGTGTGAACACTGAAGCTTTCTTT; CDR3: CASSISVNTEAFF
length: 15; D: TRBD2; J: TRBJ2-1; size: -; V: TRBV19; DNA: TGTGCCAGTAGTATACTAGCGGGAGGAGTTAATGAGCAGTTCTTC; CDR3: CASSILAGGVNEQFF
length: 14; D: -; J: TRBJ1-2; size: many; V: TRBV10-1; DNA: TGCGCCAGCAGTGAGTCCGTGGACAGCTATGGCTACACCTTC; CDR3: CASSESVDSYGYTF
length: 14; D: -; J: TRBJ1-5; size: many; V: TRBV12-3/TRBV12-4; DNA: TGTGCCAGCAGTTTTAATAATGGCAATCAGCCCCAGCATTTT; CDR3: CASSFNNGNQPQHF
length: 16; D: -; J: TRBJ2-1; size: -; V: TRBV6-1; DNA: TGTGCCAGCAGTACGGACGCCGGGGTCTCCTACAATGAGCAGTTCTTC; CDR3: CASSTDAGVSYNEQFF
length: 13; D: -; J: TRBJ1-1; size: many; V: TRBV5-1; DNA: TGCGCCAGCAGCTTGCGGAGGAACACTGAAGCTTTCTTT; CDR3: CASSLRRNTEAFF
length: 15; D: -; J: TRBJ1-2; size: -; V: TRBV19; DNA: TGTGCCAGTAGTACGCCCCGGGAGGATTCGTATGGCTACACCTTC; CDR3: CASSTPREDSYGYTF
length: 18; D: -; J: TRBJ2-1; size: -; V: TRBV10-1; DNA: TGCGCCAGCAGTGCCCCCAAAGTGAATGGGCGGGTTAACAATGAGCAGTTCTTC; CDR3: CASSAPKVNGRVNNEQFF
length: 15; D: TRBD1; J: TRBJ2-7; size: many; V: TRBV19; DNA: TGTGCCAGTAGTATAGCAGGACAGGGGGCGGACGAGCAGTACTTC; CDR3: CASSIAGQGADEQYF
length: 14; D: TRBD2; J: TRBJ2-1; size: many; V: TRBV7-2; DNA: TGTGCCAGTAGATCGGGACTAGATTACAATGAGCAGTTCTTC; CDR3: CASRSGLDYNEQFF
length: 14; D: TRBD2; J: TRBJ2-7; size: -; V: TRBV27; DNA: TGTGCCAGCAGTCGAAGCGGGAGGGCCAACGAGCAGTACTTC; CDR3: CASSRSGRANEQYF
length: 16; D: -; J: TRBJ2-2; size: few; V: TRBV28; DNA: TGTGCCAGCAGTTTAAAAGGGATTGGGAACACCGGGGAGCTGTTTTTT; CDR3: CASSLKGIGNTGELFF
length: 16; D: -; J: TRBJ1-5; size: -; V: TRBV28; DNA: TGTGCCAGCAGTTTATGGACGAGGAGCTCCAATCAGCCCCAGCATTTT; CDR3: CASSLWTRSSNQPQHF